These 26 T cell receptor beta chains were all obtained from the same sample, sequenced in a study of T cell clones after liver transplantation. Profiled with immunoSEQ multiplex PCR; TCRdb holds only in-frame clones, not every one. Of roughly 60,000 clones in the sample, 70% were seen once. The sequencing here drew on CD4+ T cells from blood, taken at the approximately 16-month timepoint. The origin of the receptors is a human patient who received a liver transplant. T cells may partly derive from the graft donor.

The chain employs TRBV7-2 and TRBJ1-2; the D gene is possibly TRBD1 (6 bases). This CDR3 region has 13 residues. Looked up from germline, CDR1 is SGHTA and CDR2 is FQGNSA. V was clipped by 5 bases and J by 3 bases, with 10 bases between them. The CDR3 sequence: CASSTQGYYGYTF. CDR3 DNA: TGTGCCAGCAGCACGCAGGGGTACTATGGCTACACCTTC.

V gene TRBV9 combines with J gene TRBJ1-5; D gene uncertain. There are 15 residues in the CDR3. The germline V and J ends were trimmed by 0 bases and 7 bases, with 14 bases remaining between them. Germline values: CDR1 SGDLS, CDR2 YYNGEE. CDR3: CASSVGGSREQPQHF. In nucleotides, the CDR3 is TGTGCCAGCAGCGTAGGTGGGTCGCGAGAACAGCCCCAGCATTTT.

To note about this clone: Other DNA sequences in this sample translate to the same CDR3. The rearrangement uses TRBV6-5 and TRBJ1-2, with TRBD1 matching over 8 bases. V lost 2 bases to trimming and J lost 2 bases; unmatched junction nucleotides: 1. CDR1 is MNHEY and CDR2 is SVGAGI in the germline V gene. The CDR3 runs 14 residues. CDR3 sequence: CASSYQGANYGYTF. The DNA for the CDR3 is TGTGCCAGCAGTTACCAGGGGGCGAACTATGGCTACACCTTC.

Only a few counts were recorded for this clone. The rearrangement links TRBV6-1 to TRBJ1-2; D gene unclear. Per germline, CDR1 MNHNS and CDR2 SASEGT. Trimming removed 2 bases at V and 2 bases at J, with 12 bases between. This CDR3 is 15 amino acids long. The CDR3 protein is CASSESRGPNYGYTF. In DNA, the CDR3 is TGTGCCAGCAGTGAATCACGGGGTCCCAACTATGGCTACACCTTC.

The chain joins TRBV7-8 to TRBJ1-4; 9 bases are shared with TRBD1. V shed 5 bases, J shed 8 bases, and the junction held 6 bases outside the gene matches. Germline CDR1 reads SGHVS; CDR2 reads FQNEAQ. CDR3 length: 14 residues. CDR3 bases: TGTGCCAGCAGCACGGGACAGGGCTACGAAAAACTGTTTTTT. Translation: CASSTGQGYEKLFF. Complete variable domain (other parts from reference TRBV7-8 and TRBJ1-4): GAGVSQSPRYKVAKRGQDVALRCDPISGHVSLFWYQQALGQGPEFLTYFQNEAQLDKSGLPSDRFFAERPEGSVSTLKIQRTQQEDSAVYLCASSTGQGYEKLFFGSGTQLSVL.

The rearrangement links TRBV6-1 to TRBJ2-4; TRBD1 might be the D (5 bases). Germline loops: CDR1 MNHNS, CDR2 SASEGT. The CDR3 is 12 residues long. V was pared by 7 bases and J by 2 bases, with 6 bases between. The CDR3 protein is CASTGTKNIQYF. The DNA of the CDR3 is TGTGCCAGCACAGGGACCAAAAACATTCAGTACTTC.

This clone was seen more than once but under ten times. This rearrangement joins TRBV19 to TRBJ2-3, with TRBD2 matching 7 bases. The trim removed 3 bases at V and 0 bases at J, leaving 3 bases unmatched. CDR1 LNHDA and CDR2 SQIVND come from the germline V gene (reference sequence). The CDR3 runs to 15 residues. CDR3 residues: CASSIVAGSTDTQYF. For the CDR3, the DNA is TGTGCCAGTAGTATTGTAGCGGGTAGCACAGATACGCAGTATTTT.

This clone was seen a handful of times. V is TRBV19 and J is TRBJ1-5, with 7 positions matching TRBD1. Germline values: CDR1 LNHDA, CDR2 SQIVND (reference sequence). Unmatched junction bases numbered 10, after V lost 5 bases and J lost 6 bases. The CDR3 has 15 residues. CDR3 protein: CASSQNTGAVQPQHF. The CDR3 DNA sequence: TGTGCCAGTAGTCAAAACACAGGGGCGGTTCAGCCCCAGCATTTT.

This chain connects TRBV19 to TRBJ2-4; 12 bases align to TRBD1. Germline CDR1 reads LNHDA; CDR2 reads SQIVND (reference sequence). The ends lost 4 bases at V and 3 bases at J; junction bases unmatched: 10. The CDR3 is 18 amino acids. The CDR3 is CASSSSTGTGGIKNIQYF. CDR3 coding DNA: TGTGCCAGTAGTAGTTCTACCGGGACAGGGGGCATCAAAAACATTCAGTACTTC. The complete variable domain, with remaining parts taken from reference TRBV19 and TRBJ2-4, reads DGGITQSPKYLFRKEGQNVTLSCEQNLNHDAMYWYRQDPGQGLRLIYYSQIVNDFQKGDIAEGYSVSREKKESFPLTVTSAQKNPTAFYLCASSSSTGTGGIKNIQYFGAGTRLSVL.

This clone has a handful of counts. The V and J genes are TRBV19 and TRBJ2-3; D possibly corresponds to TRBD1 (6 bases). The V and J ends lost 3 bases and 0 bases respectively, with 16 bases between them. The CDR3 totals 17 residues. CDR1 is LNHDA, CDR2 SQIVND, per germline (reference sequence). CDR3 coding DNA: TGTGCCAGTAGTATTATCTCAGGGGTCACTAGCACAGATACGCAGTATTTT. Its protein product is CASSIISGVTSTDTQYF.

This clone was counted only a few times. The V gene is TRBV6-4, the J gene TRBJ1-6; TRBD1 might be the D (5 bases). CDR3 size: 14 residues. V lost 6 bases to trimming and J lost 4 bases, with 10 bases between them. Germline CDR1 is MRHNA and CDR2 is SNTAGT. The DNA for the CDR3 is TGTGCCAGCAGGGGGACGGATTATAATTCACCCCTCCACTTT. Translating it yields CASRGTDYNSPLHF.

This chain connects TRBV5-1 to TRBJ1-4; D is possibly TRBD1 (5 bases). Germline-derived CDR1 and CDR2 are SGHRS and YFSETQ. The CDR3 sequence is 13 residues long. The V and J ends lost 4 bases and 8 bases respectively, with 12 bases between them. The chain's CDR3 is CASSGGSGEKLFF. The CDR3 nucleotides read TGCGCCAGCAGCGGGGGAAGTGGGGAAAAACTGTTTTTT. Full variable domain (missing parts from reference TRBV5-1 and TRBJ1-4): KAGVTQTPRYLIKTRGQQVTLSCSPISGHRSVSWYQQTPGQGLQFLFEYFSETQRNKGNFPGRFSGRQFSNSRSEMNVSTLELGDSALYLCASSGGSGEKLFFGSGTQLSVL.

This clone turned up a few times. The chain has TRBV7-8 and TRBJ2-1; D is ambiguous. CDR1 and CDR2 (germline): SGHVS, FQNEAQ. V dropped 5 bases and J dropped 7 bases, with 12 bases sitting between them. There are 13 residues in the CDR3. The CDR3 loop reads CASSLGGPNEQFF. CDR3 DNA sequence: TGTGCCAGCAGCCTAGGTGGCCCAAATGAGCAGTTCTTC.

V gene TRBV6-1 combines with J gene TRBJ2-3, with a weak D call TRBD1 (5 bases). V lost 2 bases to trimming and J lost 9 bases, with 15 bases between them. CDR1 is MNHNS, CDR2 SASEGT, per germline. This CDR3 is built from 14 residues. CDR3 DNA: TGTGCCAGCAGTGAACAGAGACAGACGCAAACGCAGTATTTT. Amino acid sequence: CASSEQRQTQTQYF.

CDR3 coding DNA: TGTGCCAGCAGTGAGATGACGGCCAGCTCTGGAAACACCATATATTTT. Amino acid sequence: CASSEMTASSGNTIYF. The chain recombines TRBV2 with TRBJ1-3, with D hard to call. Per the germline V gene, CDR1 is SNHLY and CDR2 is FYNNEI. With 3 bases removed from V and 0 bases from J, the gap between germline ends came to 12 bases. This CDR3 comprises 16 residues.

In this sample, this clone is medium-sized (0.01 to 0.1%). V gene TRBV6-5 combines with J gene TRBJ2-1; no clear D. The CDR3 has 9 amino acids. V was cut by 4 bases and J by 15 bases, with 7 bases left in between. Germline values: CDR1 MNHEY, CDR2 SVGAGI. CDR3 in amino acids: CASSCWPFF. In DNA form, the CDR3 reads TGTGCCAGCAGTTGTTGGCCGTTCTTC.

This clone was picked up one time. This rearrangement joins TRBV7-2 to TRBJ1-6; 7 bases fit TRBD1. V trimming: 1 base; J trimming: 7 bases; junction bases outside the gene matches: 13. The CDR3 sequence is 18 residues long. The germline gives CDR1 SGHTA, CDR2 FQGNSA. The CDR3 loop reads CASSLDARDRVWNSPLHF. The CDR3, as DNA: TGTGCCAGCAGCTTAGATGCGCGCGACAGGGTTTGGAATTCACCCCTCCACTTT.

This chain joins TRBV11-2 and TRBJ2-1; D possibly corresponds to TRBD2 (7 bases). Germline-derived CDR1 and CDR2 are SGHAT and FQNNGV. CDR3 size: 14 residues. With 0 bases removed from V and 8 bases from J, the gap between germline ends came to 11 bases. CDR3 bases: TGTGCCAGCAGCTTAGACCAGGGGAGGGATGAGCAGTTCTTC. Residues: CASSLDQGRDEQFF.

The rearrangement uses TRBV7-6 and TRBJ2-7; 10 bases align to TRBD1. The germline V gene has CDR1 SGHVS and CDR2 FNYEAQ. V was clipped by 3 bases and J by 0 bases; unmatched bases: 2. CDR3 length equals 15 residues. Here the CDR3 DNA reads TGTGCCAGCAGCTTTGGGACAGGGGACTCCTACGAGCAGTACGTC. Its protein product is CASSFGTGDSYEQYV.

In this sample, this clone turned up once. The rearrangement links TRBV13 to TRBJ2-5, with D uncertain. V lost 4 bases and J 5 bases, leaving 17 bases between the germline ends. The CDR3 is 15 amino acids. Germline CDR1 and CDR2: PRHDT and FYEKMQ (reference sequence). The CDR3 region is CASSSRPTPVETQYF. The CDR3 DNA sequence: TGTGCCAGCAGCTCCCGCCCGACCCCCGTGGAGACCCAGTACTTC.

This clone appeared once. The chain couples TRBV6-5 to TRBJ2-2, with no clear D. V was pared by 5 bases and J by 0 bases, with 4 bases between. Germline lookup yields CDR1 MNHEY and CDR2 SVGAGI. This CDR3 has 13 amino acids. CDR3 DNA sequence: TGTGCCAGCAGTGGCCCGAACACCGGGGAGCTGTTTTTT. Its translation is CASSGPNTGELFF.

CDR3: CASPGAPLRDTQYF. The CDR3 DNA reads as TGTGCCAGCCCCGGGGCGCCCCTGAGAGATACGCAGTATTTT. The chain carries TRBV2 and TRBJ2-3, with D perhaps assigned TRBD1 or TRBD2 (5 bases each). V gave up 8 bases and J gave up 5 bases, with 17 bases separating them. Germline V lookup: CDR1 SNHLY, CDR2 FYNNEI. The CDR3 is 14 residues long.

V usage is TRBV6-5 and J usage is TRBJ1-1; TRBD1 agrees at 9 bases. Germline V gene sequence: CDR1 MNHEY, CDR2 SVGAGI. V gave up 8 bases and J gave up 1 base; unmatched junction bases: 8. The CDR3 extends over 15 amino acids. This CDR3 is CASARGTGTNTEAFF. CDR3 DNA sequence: TGTGCCAGCGCCAGAGGGACAGGGACGAACACTGAAGCTTTCTTT.

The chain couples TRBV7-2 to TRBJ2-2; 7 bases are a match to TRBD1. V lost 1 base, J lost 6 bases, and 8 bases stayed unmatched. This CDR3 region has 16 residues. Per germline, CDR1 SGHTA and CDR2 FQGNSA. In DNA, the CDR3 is TGTGCCAGCAGCTTAGACAGGGGAATTCTGGCCGGGGAGCTGTTTTTT. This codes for CASSLDRGILAGELFF.

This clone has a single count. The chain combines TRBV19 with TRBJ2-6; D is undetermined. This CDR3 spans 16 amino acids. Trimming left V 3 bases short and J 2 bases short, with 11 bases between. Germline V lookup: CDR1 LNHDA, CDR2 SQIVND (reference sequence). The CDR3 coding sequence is TGTGCCAGTAGTATTAAGGGTCGAACTGGGGCCAACGTCCTGACTTTC. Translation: CASSIKGRTGANVLTF.

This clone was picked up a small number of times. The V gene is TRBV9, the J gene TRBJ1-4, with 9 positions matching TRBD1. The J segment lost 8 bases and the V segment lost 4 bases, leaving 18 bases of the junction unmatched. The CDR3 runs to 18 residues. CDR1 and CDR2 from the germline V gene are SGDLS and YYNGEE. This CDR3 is CASSRSLGTGGVGEKLFF. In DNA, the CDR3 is TGTGCCAGCAGCCGATCCTTGGGTACAGGGGGCGTAGGCGAAAAACTGTTTTTT.